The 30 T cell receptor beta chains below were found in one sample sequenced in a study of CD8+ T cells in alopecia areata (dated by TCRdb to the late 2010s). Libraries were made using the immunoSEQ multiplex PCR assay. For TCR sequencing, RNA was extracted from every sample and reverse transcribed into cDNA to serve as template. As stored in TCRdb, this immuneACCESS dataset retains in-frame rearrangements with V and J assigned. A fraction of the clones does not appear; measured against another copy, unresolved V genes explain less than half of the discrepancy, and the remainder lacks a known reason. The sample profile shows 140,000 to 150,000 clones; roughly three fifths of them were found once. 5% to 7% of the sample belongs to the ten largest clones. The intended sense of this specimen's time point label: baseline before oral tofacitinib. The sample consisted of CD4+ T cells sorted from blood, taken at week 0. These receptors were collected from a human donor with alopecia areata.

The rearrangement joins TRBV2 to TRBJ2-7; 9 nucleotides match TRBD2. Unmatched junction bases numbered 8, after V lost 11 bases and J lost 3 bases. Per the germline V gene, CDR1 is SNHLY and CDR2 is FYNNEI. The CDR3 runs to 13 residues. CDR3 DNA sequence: TGTGCCCAGCAAGAGCGGGGGGTCTACGAGCAGTACTTC. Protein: CAQQERGVYEQYF.

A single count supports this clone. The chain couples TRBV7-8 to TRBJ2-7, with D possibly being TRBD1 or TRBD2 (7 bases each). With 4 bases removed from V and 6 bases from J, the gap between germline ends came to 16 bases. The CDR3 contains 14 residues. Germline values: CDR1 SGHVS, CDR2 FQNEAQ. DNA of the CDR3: TGTGCCAGCAGCTCGCAGGGGGGGCCTCGCGAGCAGTACTTC. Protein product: CASSSQGGPREQYF.

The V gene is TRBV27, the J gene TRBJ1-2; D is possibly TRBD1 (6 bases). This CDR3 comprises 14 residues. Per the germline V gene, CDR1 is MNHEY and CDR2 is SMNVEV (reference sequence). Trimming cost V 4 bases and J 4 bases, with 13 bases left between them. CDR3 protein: CASSSWTVPYGYTF. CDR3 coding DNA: TGTGCCAGCAGTTCCTGGACAGTTCCCTATGGCTACACCTTC.

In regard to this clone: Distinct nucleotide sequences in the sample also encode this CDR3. The CDR3 DNA follows: TGCAGCGTTGGTCGGAGAATGAACACTGAAGCTTTCTTT. It codes for CSVGRRMNTEAFF. This chain connects TRBV29-1 to TRBJ1-1, with unresolved D. Germline loops: CDR1 SQVTM, CDR2 ANQGSEA. V dropped 4 bases and J dropped 0 bases, with 9 bases sitting between them. CDR3 length: 13 residues.

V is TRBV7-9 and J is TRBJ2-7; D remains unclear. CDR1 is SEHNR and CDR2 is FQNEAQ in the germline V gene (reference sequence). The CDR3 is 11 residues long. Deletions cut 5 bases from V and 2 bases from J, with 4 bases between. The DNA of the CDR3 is TGTGCCAGCAGCGCTGCCTACGAGCAGTACTTC. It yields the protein CASSAAYEQYF.

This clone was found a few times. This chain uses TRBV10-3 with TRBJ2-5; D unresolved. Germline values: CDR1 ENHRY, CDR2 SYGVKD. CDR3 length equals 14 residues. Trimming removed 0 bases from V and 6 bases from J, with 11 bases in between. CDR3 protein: CAISESASGQTQYF. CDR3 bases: TGTGCCATCAGTGAGTCGGCTAGTGGGCAGACCCAGTACTTC.

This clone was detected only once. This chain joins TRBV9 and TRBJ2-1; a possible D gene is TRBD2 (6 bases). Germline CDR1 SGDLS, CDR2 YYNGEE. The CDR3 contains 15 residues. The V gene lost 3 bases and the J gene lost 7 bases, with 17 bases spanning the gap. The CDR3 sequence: CASSERLATRNEQFF. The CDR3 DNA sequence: TGTGCCAGCAGCGAGCGTCTAGCGACGCGGAATGAGCAGTTCTTC. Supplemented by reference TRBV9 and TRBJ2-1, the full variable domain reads DSGVTQTPKHLITATGQRVTLRCSPRSGDLSVYWYQQSLDQGLQFLIQYYNGEERAKGNILERFSAQQFPDLHSELNLSSLELGDSALYFCASSERLATRNEQFFGPGTRLTVL.

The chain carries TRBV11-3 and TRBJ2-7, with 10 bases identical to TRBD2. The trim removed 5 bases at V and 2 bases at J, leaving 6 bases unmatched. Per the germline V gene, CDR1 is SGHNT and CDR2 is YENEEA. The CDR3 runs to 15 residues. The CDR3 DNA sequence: TGTGCCAGCAGCCCGACTAGCGGGTTACCCTACGAGCAGTACTTC. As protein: CASSPTSGLPYEQYF.

DNA of the CDR3: TGTGCCAGCAGCCCCGGACAGGGTCAACCCGGGGAGCTGTTTTTT. This translates into CASSPGQGQPGELFF. The rearrangement uses TRBV7-9 and TRBJ2-2, with TRBD1 matching 8 bases. CDR1 and CDR2 from the germline V gene are SEHNR and FQNEAQ (reference sequence). The CDR3 totals 15 residues. Trimming took 5 bases from V and 6 from J; bases not matched to a gene: 8.

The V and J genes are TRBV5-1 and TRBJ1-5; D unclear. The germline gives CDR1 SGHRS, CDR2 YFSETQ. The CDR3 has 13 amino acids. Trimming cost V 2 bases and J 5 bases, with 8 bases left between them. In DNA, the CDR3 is TGCGCCAGCAGCTTTGAAGGTCATCAGCCCCAGCATTTT. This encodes CASSFEGHQPQHF.

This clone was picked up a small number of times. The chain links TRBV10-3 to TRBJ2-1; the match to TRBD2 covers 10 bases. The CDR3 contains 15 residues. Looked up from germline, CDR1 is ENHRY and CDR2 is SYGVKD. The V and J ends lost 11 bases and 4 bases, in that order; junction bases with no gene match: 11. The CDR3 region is CAVQPLLAGYNEQFF. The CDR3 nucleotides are TGTGCCGTCCAACCTCTACTAGCGGGGTACAATGAGCAGTTCTTC.

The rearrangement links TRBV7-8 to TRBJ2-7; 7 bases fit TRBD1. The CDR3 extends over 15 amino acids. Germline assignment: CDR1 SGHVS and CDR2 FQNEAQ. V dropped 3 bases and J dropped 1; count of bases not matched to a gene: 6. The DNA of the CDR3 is TGTGCCAGCAGCTTCCAAGGACAGGTTTCCTACGAGCAGTACTTC. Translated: CASSFQGQVSYEQYF.

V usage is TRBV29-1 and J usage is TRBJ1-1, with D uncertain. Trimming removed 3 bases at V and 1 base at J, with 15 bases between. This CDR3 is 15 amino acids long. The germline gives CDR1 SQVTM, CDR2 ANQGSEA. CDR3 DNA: TGCAGCGTTGAGGGTCGGGGAGGGAGGAACACTGAAGCTTTCTTT. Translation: CSVEGRGGRNTEAFF.

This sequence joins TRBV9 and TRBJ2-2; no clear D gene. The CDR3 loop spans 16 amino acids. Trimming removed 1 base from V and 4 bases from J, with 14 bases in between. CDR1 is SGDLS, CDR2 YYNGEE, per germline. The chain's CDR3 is CASSVPLPGGTGELFF. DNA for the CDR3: TGTGCCAGCAGCGTACCTCTTCCCGGTGGCACCGGGGAGCTGTTTTTT.

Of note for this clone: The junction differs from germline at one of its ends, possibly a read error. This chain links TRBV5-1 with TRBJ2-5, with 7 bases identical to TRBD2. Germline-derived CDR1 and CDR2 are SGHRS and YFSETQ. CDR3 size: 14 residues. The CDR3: CASRLGTTQETQYF. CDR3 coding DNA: TGCGCCAGCAGATTGGGGACTACCCAAGAGACCCAGTACTTC. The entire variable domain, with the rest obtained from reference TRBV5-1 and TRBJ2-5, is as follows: KAGVTQTPRYLIKTRGQQVTLSCSPISGHRSVSWYQQTPGQGLQFLFEYFSETQRNKGNFPGRFSGRQFSNSRSEMNVSTLELGDSALYLCASRLGTTQETQYFGPGTRLLVL.

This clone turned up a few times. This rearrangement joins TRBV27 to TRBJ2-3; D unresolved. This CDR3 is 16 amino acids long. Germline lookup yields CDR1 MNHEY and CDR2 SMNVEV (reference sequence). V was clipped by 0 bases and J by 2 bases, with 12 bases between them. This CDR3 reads CASSLSLALVTDTQYF. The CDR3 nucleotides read TGTGCCAGCAGTTTATCGCTGGCCTTGGTCACAGATACGCAGTATTTT.

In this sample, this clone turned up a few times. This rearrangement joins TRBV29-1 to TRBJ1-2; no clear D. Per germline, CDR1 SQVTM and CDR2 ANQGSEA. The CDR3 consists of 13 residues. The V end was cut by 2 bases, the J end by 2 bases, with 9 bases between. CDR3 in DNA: TGCAGCGTTGAAAGGGCAAGAAACTATGGCTACACCTTC. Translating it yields CSVERARNYGYTF.

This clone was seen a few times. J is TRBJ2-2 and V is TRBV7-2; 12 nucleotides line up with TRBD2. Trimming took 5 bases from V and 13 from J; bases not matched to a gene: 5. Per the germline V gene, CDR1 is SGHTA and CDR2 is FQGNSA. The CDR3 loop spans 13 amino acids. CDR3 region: CASSTGLAGRLFF. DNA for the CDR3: TGTGCCAGCAGCACCGGACTAGCGGGGCGGCTGTTTTTT. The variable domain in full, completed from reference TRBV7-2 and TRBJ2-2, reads GAGVSQSPSNKVTEKGKDVELRCDPISGHTALYWYRQSLGQGLEFLIYFQGNSAPDKSGLPSDRFSAERTGGSVSTLTIQRTQQEDSAVYLCASSTGLAGRLFFGEGSRLTVL.

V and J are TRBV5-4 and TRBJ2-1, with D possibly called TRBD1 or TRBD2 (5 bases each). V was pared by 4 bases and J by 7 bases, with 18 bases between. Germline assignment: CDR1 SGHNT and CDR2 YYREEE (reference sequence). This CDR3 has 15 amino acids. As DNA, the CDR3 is TGTGCCAGCAGCGCCAAAGGGACCCCGCCGAATGAGCAGTTCTTC. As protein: CASSAKGTPPNEQFF.

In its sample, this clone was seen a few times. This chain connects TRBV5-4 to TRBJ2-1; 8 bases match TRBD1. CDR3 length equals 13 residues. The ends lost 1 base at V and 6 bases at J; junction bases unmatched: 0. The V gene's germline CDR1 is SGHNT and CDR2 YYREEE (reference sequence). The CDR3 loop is CASSLTGGNEQFF. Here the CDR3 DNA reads TGTGCCAGCAGCTTGACAGGGGGCAATGAGCAGTTCTTC. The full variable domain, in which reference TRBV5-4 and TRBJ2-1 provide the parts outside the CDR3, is ETGVTQSPTHLIKTRGQQVTLRCSSQSGHNTVSWYQQALGQGPQFIFQYYREEENGRGNFPPRFSGLQFPNYSSELNVNALELDDSALYLCASSLTGGNEQFFGPGTRLTVL.

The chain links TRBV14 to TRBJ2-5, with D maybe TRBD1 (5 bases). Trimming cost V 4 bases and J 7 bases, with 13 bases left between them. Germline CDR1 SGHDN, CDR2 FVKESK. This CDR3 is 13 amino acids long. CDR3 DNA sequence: TGTGCCAGCAGCCCTGGAGCAGGGCCGACCCAGTACTTC. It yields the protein CASSPGAGPTQYF.

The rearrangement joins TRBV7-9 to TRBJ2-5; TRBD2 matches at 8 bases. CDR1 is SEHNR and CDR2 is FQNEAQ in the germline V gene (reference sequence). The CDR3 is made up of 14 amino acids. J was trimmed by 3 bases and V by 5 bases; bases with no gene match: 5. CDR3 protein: CASSKTSEEETQYF. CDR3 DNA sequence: TGTGCCAGCAGCAAGACTAGCGAAGAAGAGACCCAGTACTTC. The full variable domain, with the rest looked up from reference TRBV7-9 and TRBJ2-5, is DTGVSQNPRHKITKRGQNVTFRCDPISEHNRLYWYRQTLGQGPEFLTYFQNEAQLEKSRLLSDRFSAERPKGSFSTLEIQRTEQGDSAMYLCASSKTSEEETQYFGPGTRLLVL.

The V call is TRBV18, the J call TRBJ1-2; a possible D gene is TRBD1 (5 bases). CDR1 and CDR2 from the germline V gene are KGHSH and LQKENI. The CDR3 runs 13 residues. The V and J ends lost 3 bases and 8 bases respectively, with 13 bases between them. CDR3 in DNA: TGTGCCAGCTCACCGGGACGGGAGGTCGGCTACACCTTC. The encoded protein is CASSPGREVGYTF.

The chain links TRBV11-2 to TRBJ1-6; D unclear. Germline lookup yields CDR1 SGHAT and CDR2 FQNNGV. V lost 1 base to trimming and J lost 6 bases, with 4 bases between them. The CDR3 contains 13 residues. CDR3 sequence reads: CASSLAANSPLHF. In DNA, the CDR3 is TGTGCCAGCAGCTTAGCGGCTAATTCACCCCTCCACTTT.

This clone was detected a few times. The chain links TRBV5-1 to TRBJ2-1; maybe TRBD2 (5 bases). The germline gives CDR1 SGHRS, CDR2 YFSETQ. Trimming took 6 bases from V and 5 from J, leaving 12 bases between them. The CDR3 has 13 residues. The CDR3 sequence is CASNRGADNEQFF. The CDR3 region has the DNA TGCGCCAGCAATCGGGGTGCGGACAATGAGCAGTTCTTC.

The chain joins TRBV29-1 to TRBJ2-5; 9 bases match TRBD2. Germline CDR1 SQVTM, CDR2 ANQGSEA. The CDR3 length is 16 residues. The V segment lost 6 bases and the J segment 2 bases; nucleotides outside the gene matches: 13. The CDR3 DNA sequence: TGCAGCGTATCGCGGGCCTGGACTAGCGATCAAGAGACCCAGTACTTC. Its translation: CSVSRAWTSDQETQYF.

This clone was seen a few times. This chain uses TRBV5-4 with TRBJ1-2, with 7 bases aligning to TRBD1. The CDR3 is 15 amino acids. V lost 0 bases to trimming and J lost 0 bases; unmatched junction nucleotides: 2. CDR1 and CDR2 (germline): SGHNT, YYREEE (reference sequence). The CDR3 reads CASSLAGQTNYGYTF. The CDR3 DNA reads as TGTGCCAGCAGCTTGGCGGGACAGACTAACTATGGCTACACCTTC.

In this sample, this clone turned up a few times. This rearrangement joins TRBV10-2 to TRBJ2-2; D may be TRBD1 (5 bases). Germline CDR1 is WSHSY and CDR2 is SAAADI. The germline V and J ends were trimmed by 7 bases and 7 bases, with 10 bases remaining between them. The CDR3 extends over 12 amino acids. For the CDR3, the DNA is TGCGCCAGCACTCAGGGAATCGGGGAGCTGTTTTTT. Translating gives CASTQGIGELFF.

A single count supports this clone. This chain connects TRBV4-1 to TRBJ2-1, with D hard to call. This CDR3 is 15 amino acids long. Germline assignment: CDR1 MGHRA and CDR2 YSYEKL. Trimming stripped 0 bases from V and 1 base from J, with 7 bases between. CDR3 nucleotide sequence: TGCGCCAGCAGCCAAGAGCCGGGTTCCTACAATGAGCAGTTCTTC. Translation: CASSQEPGSYNEQFF.

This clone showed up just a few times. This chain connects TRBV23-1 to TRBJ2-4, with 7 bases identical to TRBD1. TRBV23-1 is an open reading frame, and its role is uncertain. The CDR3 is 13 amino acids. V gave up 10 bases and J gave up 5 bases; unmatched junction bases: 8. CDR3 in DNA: TGCGCCACCAACGGGACAGTACAAAACATTCAGTACTTC. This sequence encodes CATNGTVQNIQYF.